This TCR beta chain stems from a study of T cells after yellow fever vaccination. Study-wide points: Clones that expanded after primary vaccination mostly reappeared after the booster (roughly 97% CD4, 88% CD8). Researchers noted that a small share of clonotypes showed up in both CD4 and CD8 compartments.

The authors made TCR cDNA by 5'RACE template switching, adding a universal primer site and UMIs. TCRdb used MiXCR to reprocess the 5' RACE reads, holding one entry per CDR3 protein. Of over 150,000 distinct CDR3 sequences listed, roughly 6.2% were seen once; the top ten hold approximately 3%. A word on this clonotype: Antigen: not known.

This CDR3 has 13 amino acids. Deletions cut 0 bases from V and 2 bases from J, with 6 bases between. CDR1 is DFQATT and CDR2 is SNEGSKA in the germline V gene (reference sequence). The sequencing here drew on CD4+ T cells sorted from PBMCs, taken on the day of the first yellow fever vaccination. This receptor was taken from a man aged 18-30 years who received the YFV17D yellow fever vaccine. The rearrangement joins TRBV20-1 to TRBJ2-3, with D uncertain. The CDR3 loop reads CSARDEDTDTQYF. Here the CDR3 DNA reads TGCAGTGCTAGAGATGAAGACACAGATACGCAGTATTTT.